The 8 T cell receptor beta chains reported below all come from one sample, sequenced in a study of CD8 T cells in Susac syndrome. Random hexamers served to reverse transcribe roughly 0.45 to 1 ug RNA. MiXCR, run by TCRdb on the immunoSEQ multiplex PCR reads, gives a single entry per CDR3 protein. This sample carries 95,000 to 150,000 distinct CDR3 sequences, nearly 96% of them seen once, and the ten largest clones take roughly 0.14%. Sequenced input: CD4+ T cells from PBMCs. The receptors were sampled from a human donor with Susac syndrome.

CDR3 in DNA: TGCAGCGTTGAGGCTAGCGGGAGGAACGAGCAGTACTTC. Translated: CSVEASGRNEQYF. The J gene is TRBJ2-7, the V gene TRBV29-1; 11 nucleotides match TRBD2. The length of the CDR3 is 13 residues. The junction had 3 bases not matched to a gene; V was cut back by 3 bases and J by 5 bases. The germline CDR1 and CDR2 sequences are SQVTM and ANQGSEA.

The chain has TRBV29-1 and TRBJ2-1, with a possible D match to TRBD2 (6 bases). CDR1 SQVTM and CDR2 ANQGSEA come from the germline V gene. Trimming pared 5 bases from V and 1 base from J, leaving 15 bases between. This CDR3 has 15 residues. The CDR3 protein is CSVFPGERSYNEQFF. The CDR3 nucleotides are TGCAGCGTTTTCCCGGGAGAGAGGTCCTACAATGAGCAGTTCTTC.

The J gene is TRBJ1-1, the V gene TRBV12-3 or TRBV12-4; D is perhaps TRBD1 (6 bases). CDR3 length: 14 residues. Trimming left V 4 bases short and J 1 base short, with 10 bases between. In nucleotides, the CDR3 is TGTGCCAGCAGTTCGAGACAGGCGAACACTGAAGCTTTCTTT. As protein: CASSSRQANTEAFF.

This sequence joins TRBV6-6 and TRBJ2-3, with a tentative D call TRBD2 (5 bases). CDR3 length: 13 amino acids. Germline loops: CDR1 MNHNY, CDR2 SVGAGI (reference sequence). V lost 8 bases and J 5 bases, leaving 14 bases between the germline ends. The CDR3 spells CASASGLEDTQYF. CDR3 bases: TGTGCCAGCGCGAGCGGTCTGGAAGATACGCAGTATTTT.

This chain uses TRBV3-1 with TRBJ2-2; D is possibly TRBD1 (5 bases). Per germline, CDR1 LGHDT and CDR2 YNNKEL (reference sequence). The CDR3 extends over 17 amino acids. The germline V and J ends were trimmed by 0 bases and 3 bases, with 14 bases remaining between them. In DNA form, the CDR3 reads TGTGCCAGCAGCCAAGATGTAAGGGGAAGGGACACCGGGGAGCTGTTTTTT. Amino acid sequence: CASSQDVRGRDTGELFF.

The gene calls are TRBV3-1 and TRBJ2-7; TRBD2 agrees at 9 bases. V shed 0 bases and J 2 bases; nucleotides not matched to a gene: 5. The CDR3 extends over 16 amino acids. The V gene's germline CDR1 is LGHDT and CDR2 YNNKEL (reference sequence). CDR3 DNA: TGTGCCAGCAGCCAAGAGAGCGGGAGGCGAACCTACGAGCAGTACTTC. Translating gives CASSQESGRRTYEQYF.

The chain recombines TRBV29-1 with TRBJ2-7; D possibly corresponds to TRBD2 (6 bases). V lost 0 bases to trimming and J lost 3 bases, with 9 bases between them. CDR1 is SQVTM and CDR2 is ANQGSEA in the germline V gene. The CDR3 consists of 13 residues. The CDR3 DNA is TGCAGCGTTGAAGATCGGAGGGGCTACGAGCAGTACTTC. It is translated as CSVEDRRGYEQYF.

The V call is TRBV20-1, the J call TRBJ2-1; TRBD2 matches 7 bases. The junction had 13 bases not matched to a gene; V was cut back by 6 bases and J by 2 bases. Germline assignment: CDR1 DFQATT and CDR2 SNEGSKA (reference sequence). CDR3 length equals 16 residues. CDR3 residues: CSAKLRTSETYNEQFF. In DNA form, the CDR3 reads TGCAGTGCAAAGCTCCGTACTAGCGAAACCTACAATGAGCAGTTCTTC.